This entry concerns a single T cell receptor beta chain. Sequenced by immunoSEQ multiplex PCR; TCRdb stores in-frame clones only, minus some. The table shows roughly 53,000 clones, with 80% to 90% occurring only once. Germline-derived CDR1 and CDR2 are KGHDR and SFDVKD. With V trimmed by 0 bases and J by 7 bases, 7 bases remained unmatched. CDR3 length: 16 amino acids. The data were taken from a study of blood T cell repertoires in COVID-19. The specimen was peripheral blood. This TCR was sampled from a man aged 45 to 65 with acute or convalescent COVID-19. The V call is TRBV24-1, the J call TRBJ2-1, with 8 positions matching TRBD2. The CDR3 sequence is CATSDLQAGGRNEQFF. Here the CDR3 DNA reads TGTGCCACCAGTGATTTGCAGGCGGGAGGTCGAAATGAGCAGTTCTTC.